This TCR beta chain was recovered during a study of control samples from healthy donors and cancer patients. The CDR3 loop spans 14 amino acids. The V end was cut by 2 bases, the J end by 6 bases, with 10 bases between. CDR1 MNHEY and CDR2 SMNVEV come from the germline V gene (reference sequence). Profiled with immunoSEQ multiplex PCR; TCRdb holds only in-frame clones, not every one. The data show 100,000 to 150,000 clones, 87% seen once. The genes are TRBV27 and TRBJ2-2; a possible D gene is TRBD1 (6 bases). The source material was blood. The receptor was derived from a man aged 18 to 29 in good health. For the CDR3, the DNA is TGTGCCAGCAGTTTAATGGCAGGGGCCGGGGAGCTGTTTTTT. Translation gives CASSLMAGAGELFF.